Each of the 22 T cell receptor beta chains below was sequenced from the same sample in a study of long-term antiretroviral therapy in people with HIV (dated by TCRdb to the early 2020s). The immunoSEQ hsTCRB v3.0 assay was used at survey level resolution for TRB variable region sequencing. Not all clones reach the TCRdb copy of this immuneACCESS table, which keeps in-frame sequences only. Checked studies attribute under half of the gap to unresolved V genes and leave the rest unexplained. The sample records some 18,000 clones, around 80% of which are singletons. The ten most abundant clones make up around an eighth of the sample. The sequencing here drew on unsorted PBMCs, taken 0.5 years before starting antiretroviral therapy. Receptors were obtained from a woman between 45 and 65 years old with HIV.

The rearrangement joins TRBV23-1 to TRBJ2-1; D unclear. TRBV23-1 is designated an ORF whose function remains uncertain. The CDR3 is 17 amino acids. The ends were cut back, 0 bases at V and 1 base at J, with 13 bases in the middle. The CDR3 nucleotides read TGCGCCAGCAGTCAATCGGGCGGCGCGCCATCCTACAATGAGCAGTTCTTC. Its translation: CASSQSGGAPSYNEQFF.

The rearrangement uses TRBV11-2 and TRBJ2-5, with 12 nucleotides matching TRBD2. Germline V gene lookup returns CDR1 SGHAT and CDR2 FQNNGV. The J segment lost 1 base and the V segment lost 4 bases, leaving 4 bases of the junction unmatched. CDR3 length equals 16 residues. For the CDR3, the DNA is TGTGCCAGCAGCTCAGGACTAGCGGGGATCCAAGAGACCCAGTACTTC. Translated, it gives CASSSGLAGIQETQYF. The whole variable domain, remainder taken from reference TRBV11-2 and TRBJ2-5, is EAGVAQSPRYKIIEKRQSVAFWCNPISGHATLYWYQQILGQGPKLLIQFQNNGVVDDSQLPKDRFSAERLKGVDSTLKIQPAKLEDSAVYLCASSSGLAGIQETQYFGPGTRLLVL.

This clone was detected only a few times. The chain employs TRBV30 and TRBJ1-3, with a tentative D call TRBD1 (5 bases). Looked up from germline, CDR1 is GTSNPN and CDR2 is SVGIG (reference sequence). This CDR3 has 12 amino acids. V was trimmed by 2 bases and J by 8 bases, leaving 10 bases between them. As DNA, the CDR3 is TGTGCCTGGAGTATGGGAGGGGACACCATATATTTT. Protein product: CAWSMGGDTIYF.

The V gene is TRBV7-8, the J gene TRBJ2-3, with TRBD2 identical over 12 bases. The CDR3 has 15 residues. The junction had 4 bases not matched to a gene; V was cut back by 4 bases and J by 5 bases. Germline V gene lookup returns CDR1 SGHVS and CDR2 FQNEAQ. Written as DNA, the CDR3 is TGTGCCAGCAGCTCCCCTAGCGGGGGGGTAGATACGCAGTATTTT. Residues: CASSSPSGGVDTQYF. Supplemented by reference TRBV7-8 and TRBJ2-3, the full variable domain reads GAGVSQSPRYKVAKRGQDVALRCDPISGHVSLFWYQQALGQGPEFLTYFQNEAQLDKSGLPSDRFFAERPEGSVSTLKIQRTQQEDSAVYLCASSSPSGGVDTQYFGPGTRLTVL.

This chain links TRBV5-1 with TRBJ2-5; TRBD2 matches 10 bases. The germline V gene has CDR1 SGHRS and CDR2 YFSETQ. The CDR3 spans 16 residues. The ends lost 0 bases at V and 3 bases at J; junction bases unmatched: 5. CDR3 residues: CASSLATAGGKETQYF. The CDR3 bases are TGCGCCAGCAGCTTGGCAACAGCGGGGGGGAAAGAGACCCAGTACTTC.

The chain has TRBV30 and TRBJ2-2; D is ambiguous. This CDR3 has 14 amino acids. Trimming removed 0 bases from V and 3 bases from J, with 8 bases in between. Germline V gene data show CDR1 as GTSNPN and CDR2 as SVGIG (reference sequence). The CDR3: CAWSVSLYTGELFF. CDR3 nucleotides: TGTGCCTGGAGTGTAAGCCTCTACACCGGGGAGCTGTTTTTT.

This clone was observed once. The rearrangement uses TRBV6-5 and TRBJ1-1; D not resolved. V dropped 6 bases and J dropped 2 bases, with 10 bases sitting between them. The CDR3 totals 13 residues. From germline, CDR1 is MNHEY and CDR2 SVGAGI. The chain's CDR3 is CASRRDGNTEAFF. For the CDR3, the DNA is TGTGCCAGCAGACGCGACGGAAACACTGAAGCTTTCTTT.

DNA of the CDR3: TGTGCCAGCAGTTTTTCGTCGATCCAGCCCCAGCATTTT. This sequence encodes CASSFSSIQPQHF. The V and J genes are TRBV27 and TRBJ1-5; D not resolved. Germline V gene lookup returns CDR1 MNHEY and CDR2 SMNVEV (reference sequence). The CDR3 loop spans 13 amino acids. Trimming left V 3 bases short and J 7 bases short, with 10 bases between.

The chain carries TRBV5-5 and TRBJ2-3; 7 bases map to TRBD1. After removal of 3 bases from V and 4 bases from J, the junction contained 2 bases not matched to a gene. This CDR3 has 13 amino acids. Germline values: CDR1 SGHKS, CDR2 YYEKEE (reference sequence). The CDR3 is CASSSQGADTQYF. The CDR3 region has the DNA TGTGCCAGCAGCTCCCAGGGGGCAGATACGCAGTATTTT.

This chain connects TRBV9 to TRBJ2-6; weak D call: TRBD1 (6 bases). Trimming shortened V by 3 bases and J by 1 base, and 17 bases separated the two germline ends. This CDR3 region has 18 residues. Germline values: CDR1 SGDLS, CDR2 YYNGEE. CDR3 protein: CASSGDTHFLSGANVLTF. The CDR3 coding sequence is TGTGCCAGCAGCGGGGACACTCATTTCCTATCTGGGGCCAACGTCCTGACTTTC.

This CDR3 is CASSNKGQTNTGELFF. The CDR3 DNA sequence: TGTGCCAGTAGCAATAAAGGACAGACGAACACCGGGGAGCTGTTTTTT. The chain links TRBV19 to TRBJ2-2; tentative D call: TRBD1 (6 bases). The CDR3 length is 16 residues. Trimming cost V 6 bases and J 0 bases, with 14 bases left between them. Germline CDR1 and CDR2: LNHDA and SQIVND (reference sequence). Looking up the rest from reference TRBV19 and TRBJ2-2 gives the full variable domain: DGGITQSPKYLFRKEGQNVTLSCEQNLNHDAMYWYRQDPGQGLRLIYYSQIVNDFQKGDIAEGYSVSREKKESFPLTVTSAQKNPTAFYLCASSNKGQTNTGELFFGEGSRLTVL.

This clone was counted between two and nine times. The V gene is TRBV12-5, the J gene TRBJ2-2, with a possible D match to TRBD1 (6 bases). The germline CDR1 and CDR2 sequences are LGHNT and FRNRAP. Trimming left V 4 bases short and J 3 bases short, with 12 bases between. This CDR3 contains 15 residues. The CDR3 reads CASGSGTTDTGELFF. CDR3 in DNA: TGTGCTAGTGGTTCCGGGACAACGGACACCGGGGAGCTGTTTTTT.

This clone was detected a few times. The CDR3 sequence is CASSLNSYQPQHF. In DNA, the CDR3 is TGTGCCAGCAGCTTGAACAGCTATCAGCCCCAGCATTTT. This sequence joins TRBV5-8 and TRBJ1-5; D is unresolved. Germline lookup yields CDR1 SGHTS and CDR2 YDEGEE. This CDR3 is 13 amino acids long. V was cut by 1 base and J by 5 bases, with 7 bases left in between.

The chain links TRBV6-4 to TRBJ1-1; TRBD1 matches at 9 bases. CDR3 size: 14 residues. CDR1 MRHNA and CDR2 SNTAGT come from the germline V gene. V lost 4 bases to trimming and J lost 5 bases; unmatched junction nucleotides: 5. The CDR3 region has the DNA TGTGCCAGCAGTGCCTCGGACAGGGGAACTGAAGCTTTCTTT. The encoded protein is CASSASDRGTEAFF.

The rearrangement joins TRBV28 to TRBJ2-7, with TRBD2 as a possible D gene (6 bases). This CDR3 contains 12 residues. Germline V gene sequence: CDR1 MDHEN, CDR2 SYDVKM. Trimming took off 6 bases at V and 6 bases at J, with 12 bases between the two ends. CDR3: CASSQTRSEQYF. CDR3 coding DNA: TGTGCCAGCAGCCAGACTAGGAGCGAGCAGTACTTC. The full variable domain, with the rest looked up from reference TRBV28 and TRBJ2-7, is DVKVTQSSRYLVKRTGEKVFLECVQDMDHENMFWYRQDPGLGLRLIYFSYDVKMKEKGDIPEGYSVSREKKERFSLILESASTNQTSMYLCASSQTRSEQYFGPGTRLTVT.

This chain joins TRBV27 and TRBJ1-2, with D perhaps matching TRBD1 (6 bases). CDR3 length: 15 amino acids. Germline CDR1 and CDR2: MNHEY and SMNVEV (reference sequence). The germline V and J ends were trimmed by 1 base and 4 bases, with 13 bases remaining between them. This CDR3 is CASSLWAGEAYGYTF. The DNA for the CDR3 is TGTGCCAGCAGTTTATGGGCAGGGGAAGCCTATGGCTACACCTTC.

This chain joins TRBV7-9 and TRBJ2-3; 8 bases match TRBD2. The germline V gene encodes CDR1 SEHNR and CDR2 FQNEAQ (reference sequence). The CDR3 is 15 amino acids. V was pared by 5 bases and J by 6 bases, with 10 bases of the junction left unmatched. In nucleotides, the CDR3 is TGTGCCAGCAGCGAAGGAGCGGGACTAGTGGATACGCAGTATTTT. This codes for CASSEGAGLVDTQYF.

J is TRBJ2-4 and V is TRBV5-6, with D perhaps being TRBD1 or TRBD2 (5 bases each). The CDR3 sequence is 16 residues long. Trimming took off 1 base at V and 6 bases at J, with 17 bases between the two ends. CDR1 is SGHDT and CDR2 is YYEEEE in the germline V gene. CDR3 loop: CASSLRSFGAGNIQYF. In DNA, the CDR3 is TGTGCCAGCAGCTTGCGTTCGTTCGGGGCTGGAAACATTCAGTACTTC.

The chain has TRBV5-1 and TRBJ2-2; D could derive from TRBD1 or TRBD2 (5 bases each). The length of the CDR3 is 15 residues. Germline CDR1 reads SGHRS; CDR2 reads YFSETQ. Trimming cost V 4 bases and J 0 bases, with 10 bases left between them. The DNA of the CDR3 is TGCGCCAGCAGCAACCGGGGCCCGAACACCGGGGAGCTGTTTTTT. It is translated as CASSNRGPNTGELFF.

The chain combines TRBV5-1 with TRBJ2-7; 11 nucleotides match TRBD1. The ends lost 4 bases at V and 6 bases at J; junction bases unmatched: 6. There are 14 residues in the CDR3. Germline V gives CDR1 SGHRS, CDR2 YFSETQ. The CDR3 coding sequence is TGCGCCAGCAGCATAGGGACAGGGGGAGCCGAGCAGTACGTC. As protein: CASSIGTGGAEQYV.

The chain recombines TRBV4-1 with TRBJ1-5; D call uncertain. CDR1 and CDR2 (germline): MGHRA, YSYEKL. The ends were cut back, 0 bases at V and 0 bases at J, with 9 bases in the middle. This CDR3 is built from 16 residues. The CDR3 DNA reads TGCGCCAGCAGCCAAGATCCGGGTAATAGCAATCAGCCCCAGCATTTT. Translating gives CASSQDPGNSNQPQHF.

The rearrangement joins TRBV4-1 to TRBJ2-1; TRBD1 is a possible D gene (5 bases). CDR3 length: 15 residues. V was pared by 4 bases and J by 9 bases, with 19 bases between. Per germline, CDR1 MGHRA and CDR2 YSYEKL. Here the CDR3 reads CASSLGRGGRGEQFF. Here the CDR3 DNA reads TGCGCCAGCAGCCTTGGAAGGGGCGGAAGGGGTGAGCAGTTCTTC.